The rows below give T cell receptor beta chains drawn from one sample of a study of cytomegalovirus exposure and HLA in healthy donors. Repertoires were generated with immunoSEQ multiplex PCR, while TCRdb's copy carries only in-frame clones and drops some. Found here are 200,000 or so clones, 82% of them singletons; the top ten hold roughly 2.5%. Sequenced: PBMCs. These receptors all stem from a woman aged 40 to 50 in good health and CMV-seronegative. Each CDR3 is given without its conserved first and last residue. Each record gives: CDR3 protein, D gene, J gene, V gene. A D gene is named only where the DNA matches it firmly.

ASSVSPSGRTYEQY	TRBD2	TRBJ2-7	TRBV7-6
ASSSILQGVVETQY	TRBD1	TRBJ2-5	TRBV7-2
ASRVQGGYGYT	.	TRBJ1-2	TRBV27
ASREDRGNYGYT	TRBD1	TRBJ1-2	TRBV2
VRSSEGQEGRMGAGVNYEQY	.	TRBJ2-7	TRBV7-5
ASSLPVSSEQF	.	TRBJ2-1	TRBV11-2
ASSLAARGSTEAF	.	TRBJ1-1	TRBV5-6
ASSQNRGDTEAF	TRBD1	TRBJ1-1	TRBV18
ASSLGTSGFNEQF	TRBD2	TRBJ2-1	TRBV27
ASSWGGASNQPQH	.	TRBJ1-5	TRBV5-4
ASSPRQGDTGELF	.	TRBJ2-2	TRBV13
ASSWRGFEAF	.	TRBJ1-1	TRBV5-4
AWKEAPGQRNEKLF	TRBD1	TRBJ1-4	TRBV30
ASSPSQGPGTEAF	.	TRBJ1-1	TRBV28
ASSPLGNYGYT	.	TRBJ1-2	TRBV27
ASSPRRGQDTQY	.	TRBJ2-3	TRBV7-9
ASSLEGRNTEAF	.	TRBJ1-1	TRBV4-1
ASRLGGGNQPQH	.	TRBJ1-5	TRBV27
AWSRGATDTQY	.	TRBJ2-3	TRBV30
ASSTRTGSSYNEQF	TRBD1	TRBJ2-1	TRBV5-4
ASSLKNTRSSYNEQF	.	TRBJ2-1	TRBV5-1
ASSLRTGFNEKLF	TRBD1	TRBJ1-4	TRBV27
ASSVGPGQGNGYGYT	TRBD1	TRBJ1-2	TRBV9
ASSRTGGEDEQY	.	TRBJ2-7	TRBV5-4
ASSHLTGTGELF	TRBD1	TRBJ2-2	TRBV4-1
ASYRTGTGNTIY	TRBD1	TRBJ1-3	TRBV11-2
ASTGDSSYEQY	TRBD1	TRBJ2-7	TRBV6-1
ASRAGDGRYNEQF	TRBD2	TRBJ2-1	TRBV19
ASSSPPTGPYEQY	.	TRBJ2-7	TRBV7-9
ASRTGTEYGYT	TRBD1	TRBJ1-2	TRBV5-1
ASSGGDYEQY	.	TRBJ2-7	TRBV27
ASLRVSGNTIY	.	TRBJ1-3	TRBV28
AWGFFAVGGEKLF	.	TRBJ1-4	TRBV30
SVEASRIHGYT	.	TRBJ1-2	TRBV29-1
ASSIMAPQEQF	.	TRBJ2-1	TRBV19
ASSESPAEIGGELF	.	TRBJ2-2	TRBV2
ASSPLDLPGNTEAF	.	TRBJ1-1	TRBV6-6
ASSVAPQGLAETQY	.	TRBJ2-5	TRBV5-4
ASSHLGTITPYEQY	.	TRBJ2-7	TRBV7-2
ASRQGNTDTQY	.	TRBJ2-3	TRBV14
ASSSSGPTIGSPLH	.	TRBJ1-6	TRBV7-2
ASSSGQGTYGYT	.	TRBJ1-2	TRBV27
ASSRPGTGEGTEAF	TRBD1	TRBJ1-1	TRBV4-2
ASRQGVYEQY	TRBD1	TRBJ2-7	TRBV27
ASSAPRDRVNNEQF	TRBD1	TRBJ2-1	TRBV27
AWSDRDKIAEAF	.	TRBJ1-1	TRBV30
ASSNGVSSYNEQF	.	TRBJ2-1	TRBV5-1
ASSTTSGRAAGANVLT	TRBD2	TRBJ2-6	TRBV27
ASSEARGVNTEAF	.	TRBJ1-1	TRBV2
SARQELTEAF	.	TRBJ1-1	TRBV29-1